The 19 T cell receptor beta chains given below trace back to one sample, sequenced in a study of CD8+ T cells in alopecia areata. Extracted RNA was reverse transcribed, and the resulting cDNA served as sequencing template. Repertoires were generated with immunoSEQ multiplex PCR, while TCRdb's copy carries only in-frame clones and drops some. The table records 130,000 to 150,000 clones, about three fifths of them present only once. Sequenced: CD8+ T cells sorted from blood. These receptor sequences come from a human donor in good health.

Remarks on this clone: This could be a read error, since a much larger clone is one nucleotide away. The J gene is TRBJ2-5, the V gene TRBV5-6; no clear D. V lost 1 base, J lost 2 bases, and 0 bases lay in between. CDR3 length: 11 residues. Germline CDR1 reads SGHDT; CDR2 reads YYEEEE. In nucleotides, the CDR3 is TGTGCCAGCAGCTTGCAAGAGACCCAGTACTTC. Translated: CASSLQETQYF. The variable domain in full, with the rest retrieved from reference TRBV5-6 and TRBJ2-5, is DAGVTQSPTHLIKTRGQQVTLRCSPKSGHDTVSWYQQALGQGPQFIFQYYEEEERQRGNFPDRFSGHQFPNYSSELNVNALLLGDSALYLCASSLQETQYFGPGTRLLVL.

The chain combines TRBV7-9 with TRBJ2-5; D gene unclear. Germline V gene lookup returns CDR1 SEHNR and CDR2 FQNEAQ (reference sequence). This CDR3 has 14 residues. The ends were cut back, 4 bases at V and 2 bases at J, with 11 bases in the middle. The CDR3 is CASSSPGRQETQYF. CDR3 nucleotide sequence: TGTGCCAGCAGCTCACCGGGCCGACAAGAGACCCAGTACTTC.

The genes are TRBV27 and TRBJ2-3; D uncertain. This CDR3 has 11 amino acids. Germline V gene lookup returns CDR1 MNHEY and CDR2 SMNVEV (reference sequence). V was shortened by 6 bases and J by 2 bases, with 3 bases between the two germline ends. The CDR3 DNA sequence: TGTGCCAGCAGGAACACAGATACGCAGTATTTT. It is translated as CASRNTDTQYF.

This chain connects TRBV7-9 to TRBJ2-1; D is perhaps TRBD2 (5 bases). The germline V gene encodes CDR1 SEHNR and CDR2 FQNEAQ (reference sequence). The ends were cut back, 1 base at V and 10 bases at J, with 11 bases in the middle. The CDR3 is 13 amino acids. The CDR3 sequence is CASSLVREREQFF. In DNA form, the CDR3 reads TGTGCCAGCAGCTTAGTACGGGAACGGGAGCAGTTCTTC. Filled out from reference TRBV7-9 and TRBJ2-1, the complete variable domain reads DTGVSQNPRHKITKRGQNVTFRCDPISEHNRLYWYRQTLGQGPEFLTYFQNEAQLEKSRLLSDRFSAERPKGSFSTLEIQRTEQGDSAMYLCASSLVREREQFFGPGTRLTVL.

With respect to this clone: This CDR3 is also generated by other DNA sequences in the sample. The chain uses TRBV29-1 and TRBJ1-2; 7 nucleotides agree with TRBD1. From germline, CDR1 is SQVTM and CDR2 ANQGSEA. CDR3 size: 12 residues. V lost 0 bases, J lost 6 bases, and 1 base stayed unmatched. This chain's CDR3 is CSVEDRGDGYTF. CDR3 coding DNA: TGCAGCGTTGAAGACAGGGGGGATGGCTACACCTTC.

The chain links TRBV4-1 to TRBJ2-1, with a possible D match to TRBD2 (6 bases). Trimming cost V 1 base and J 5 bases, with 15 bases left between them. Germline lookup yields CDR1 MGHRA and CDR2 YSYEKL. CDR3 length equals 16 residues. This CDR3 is CASSQATSGSDNEQFF. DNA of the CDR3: TGCGCCAGCAGCCAAGCAACGAGCGGGTCAGACAATGAGCAGTTCTTC.

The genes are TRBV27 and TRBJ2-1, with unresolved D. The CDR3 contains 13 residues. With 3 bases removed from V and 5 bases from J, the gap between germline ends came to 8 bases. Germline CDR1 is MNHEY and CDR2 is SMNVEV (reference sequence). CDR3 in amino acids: CASSLDRDNEQFF. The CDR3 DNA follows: TGTGCCAGCAGTTTGGACCGGGACAATGAGCAGTTCTTC.

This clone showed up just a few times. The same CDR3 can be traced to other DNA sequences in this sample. DNA of the CDR3: TGTGCCAGCAGTTTGGGACAGGGATCCTACGAGCAGTACTTC. This translates into CASSLGQGSYEQYF. The V gene is TRBV27, the J gene TRBJ2-7; 9 positions agree with TRBD1. V lost 3 bases, J lost 1 base, and 1 base stayed unmatched. This CDR3 has 14 residues. Germline loops: CDR1 MNHEY, CDR2 SMNVEV (reference sequence).

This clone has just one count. The CDR3 sequence: CSVEVETQYF. In DNA form, the CDR3 reads TGCAGCGTTGAAGTGGAGACCCAGTACTTC. The rearrangement uses TRBV29-1 and TRBJ2-5; D remains unclear. Trimming left V 1 base short and J 5 bases short, with 2 bases between. The CDR3 covers 10 residues. CDR1 and CDR2 (germline): SQVTM, ANQGSEA.

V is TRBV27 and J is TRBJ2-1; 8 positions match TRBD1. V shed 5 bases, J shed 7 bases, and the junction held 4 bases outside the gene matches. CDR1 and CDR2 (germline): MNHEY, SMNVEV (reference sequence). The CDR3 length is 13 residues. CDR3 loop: CASSLQGANEQFF. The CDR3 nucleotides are TGTGCCAGCAGTCTCCAGGGGGCTAATGAGCAGTTCTTC.

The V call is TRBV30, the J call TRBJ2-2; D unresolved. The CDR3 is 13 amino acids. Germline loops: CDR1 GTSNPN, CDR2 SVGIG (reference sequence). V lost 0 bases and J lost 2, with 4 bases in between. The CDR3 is CAWSVTNTGELFF. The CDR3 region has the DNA TGTGCCTGGAGTGTTACTAACACCGGGGAGCTGTTTTTT.

CDR3 DNA sequence: TGTGCCAGCAGCGAAGGGGGACATCCCCCCTACGAGCAGTACTTC. Translating it yields CASSEGGHPPYEQYF. The V call is TRBV9, the J call TRBJ2-7, with a tentative D call TRBD1 (6 bases). Germline lookup yields CDR1 SGDLS and CDR2 YYNGEE. The CDR3 extends over 15 amino acids. Trimming stripped 3 bases from V and 2 bases from J, with 15 bases between.

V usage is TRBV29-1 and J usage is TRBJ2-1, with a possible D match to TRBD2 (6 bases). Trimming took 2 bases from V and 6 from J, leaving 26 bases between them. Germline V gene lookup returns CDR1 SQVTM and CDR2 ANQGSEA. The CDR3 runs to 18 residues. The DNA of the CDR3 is TGCAGCGTTGAAAAAAGGGGACTCCAGATTGGGGCCGGCAATGAGCAGTTCTTC. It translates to CSVEKRGLQIGAGNEQFF.

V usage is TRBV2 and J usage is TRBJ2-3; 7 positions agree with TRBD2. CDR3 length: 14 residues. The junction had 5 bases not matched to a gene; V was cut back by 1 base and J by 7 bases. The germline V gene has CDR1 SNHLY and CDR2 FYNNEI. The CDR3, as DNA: TGTGCCAGCAGTGAAGTCACTAGCGAGTATACGCAGTATTTT. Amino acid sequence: CASSEVTSEYTQYF.

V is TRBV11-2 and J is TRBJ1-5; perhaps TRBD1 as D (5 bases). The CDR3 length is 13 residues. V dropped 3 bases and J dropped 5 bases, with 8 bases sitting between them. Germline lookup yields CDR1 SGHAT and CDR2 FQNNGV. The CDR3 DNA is TGTGCCAGCAGCTTGAGAGGGGATCAGCCCCAGCATTTT. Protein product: CASSLRGDQPQHF. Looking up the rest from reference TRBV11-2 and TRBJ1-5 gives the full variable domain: EAGVAQSPRYKIIEKRQSVAFWCNPISGHATLYWYQQILGQGPKLLIQFQNNGVVDDSQLPKDRFSAERLKGVDSTLKIQPAKLEDSAVYLCASSLRGDQPQHFGDGTRLSIL.

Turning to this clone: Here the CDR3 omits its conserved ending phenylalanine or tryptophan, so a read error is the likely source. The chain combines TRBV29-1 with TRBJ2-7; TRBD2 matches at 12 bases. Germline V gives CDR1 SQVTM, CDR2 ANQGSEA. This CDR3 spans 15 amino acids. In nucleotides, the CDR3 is TGCAGCGTAGAAGGACTAGCGGGGACCTTCTACGAGCAGTACCTC. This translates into CSVEGLAGTFYEQYL.

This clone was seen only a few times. The CDR3 loop reads CASSAPAGANVLTF. The CDR3 DNA sequence: TGTGCCAGCAGCGCTCCCGCCGGGGCCAACGTCCTGACTTTC. This chain joins TRBV9 and TRBJ2-6; no clear D gene. Germline loops: CDR1 SGDLS, CDR2 YYNGEE. The CDR3 has 14 amino acids. V was cut by 3 bases and J by 4 bases, with 8 bases left in between.

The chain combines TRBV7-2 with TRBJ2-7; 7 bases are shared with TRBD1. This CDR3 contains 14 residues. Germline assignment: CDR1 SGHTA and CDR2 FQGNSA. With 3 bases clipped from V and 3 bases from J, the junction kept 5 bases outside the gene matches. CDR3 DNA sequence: TGTGCCAGCAGCTTGGAGGACAGGCTCTACGAGCAGTACTTC. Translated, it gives CASSLEDRLYEQYF.

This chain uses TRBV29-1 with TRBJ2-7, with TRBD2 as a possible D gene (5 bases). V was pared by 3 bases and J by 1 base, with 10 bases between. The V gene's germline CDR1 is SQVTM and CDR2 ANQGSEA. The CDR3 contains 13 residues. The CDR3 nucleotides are TGCAGCGTTGACACAGAGGGTTCCTACGAGCAGTACTTC. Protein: CSVDTEGSYEQYF.